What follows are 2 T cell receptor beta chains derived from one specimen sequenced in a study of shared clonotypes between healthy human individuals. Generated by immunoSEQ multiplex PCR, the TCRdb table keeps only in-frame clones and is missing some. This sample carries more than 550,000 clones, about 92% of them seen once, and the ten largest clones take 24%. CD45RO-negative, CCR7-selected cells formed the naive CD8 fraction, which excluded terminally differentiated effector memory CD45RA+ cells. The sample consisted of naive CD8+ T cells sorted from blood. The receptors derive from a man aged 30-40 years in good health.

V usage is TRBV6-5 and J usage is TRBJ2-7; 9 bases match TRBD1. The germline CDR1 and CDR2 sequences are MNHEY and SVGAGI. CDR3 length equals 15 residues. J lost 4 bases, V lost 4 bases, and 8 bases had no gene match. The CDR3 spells CASSSSPGTGYEQYF. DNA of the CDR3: TGTGCCAGCAGTTCGTCCCCCGGGACAGGGTACGAGCAGTACTTC.

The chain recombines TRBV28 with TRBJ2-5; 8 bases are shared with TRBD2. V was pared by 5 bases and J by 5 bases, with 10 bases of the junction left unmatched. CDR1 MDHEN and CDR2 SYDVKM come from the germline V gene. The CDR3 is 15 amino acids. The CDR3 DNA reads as TGTGCCAGCAGTCGGGGCGAGCGGGAGCTTGAGACCCAGTACTTC. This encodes CASSRGERELETQYF.